This TCR beta chain derives from a study of response to subunit inactivated influenza vaccine. General study points: The authors suggested that few new T cells are recruited per seasonal influenza vaccination.

Turning to this clonotype: Its antigen is undetermined.

MiXCR, applied by TCRdb to the RT-PCR reads, yields one record per CDR3 protein. Of around 750,000 distinct CDR3 sequences listed, 20% to 25% are singletons. Trimming took 8 bases from V and 0 from J, leaving 23 bases between them. CDR3 length equals 18 residues. From germline, CDR1 is ENHRY and CDR2 SYGVKD. The TCR comes from a man aged 45-65 years who received an inactivated influenza vaccine. Sequenced material: PBMCs from blood, taken 5 days after vaccination. V is TRBV10-3 and J is TRBJ2-1, with D perhaps TRBD1 (6 bases). This CDR3 is CAIYKSHRDTNSYNEQFF. As DNA, the CDR3 is TGTGCCATCTATAAGAGTCACCGGGACACCAACTCCTACAATGAGCAGTTCTTC.